These 23 T cell receptor beta chains came from one sample sequenced in a study of CD8 T cells in Susac syndrome. Reverse transcription of roughly 0.5 to 1 ug RNA was performed with random hexamers. One entry per CDR3 protein results from TCRdb running MiXCR on the immunoSEQ multiplex PCR reads. The sample comprises some 120,000 distinct CDR3 sequences, around 96% of which are singletons, and approximately 0.12% rests with the top ten. Sequenced: CD4+ T cells from PBMCs. The receptors derive from a human donor in good health.

The chain joins TRBV29-1 to TRBJ2-1; unclear D gene. Germline V lookup: CDR1 SQVTM, CDR2 ANQGSEA. This CDR3 spans 13 amino acids. Trimming pared 5 bases from V and 2 bases from J, leaving 10 bases between. The CDR3 bases are TGCAGCGTTTCCGAGACGCCCTACAATGAGCAGTTCTTC. This encodes CSVSETPYNEQFF.

The chain recombines TRBV18 with TRBJ1-1, with 10 bases fitting TRBD1. Losses at the gene ends were 3 bases for V and 4 bases for J; bases not matched to a gene: 11. Germline CDR1 and CDR2: KGHSH and LQKENI. The CDR3 is made up of 17 amino acids. CDR3 sequence (DNA): TGTGCCAGCTCACCTTCTCGTTCCCGGACAGGGGGCACTGAAGCTTTCTTT. Residues: CASSPSRSRTGGTEAFF.

V usage is TRBV18 and J usage is TRBJ2-2; possible D gene TRBD1, 6 bases. Trimming left V 5 bases short and J 2 bases short, with 15 bases between. Germline V gene data show CDR1 as KGHSH and CDR2 as LQKENI. The CDR3 is 16 amino acids. CDR3 in DNA: TGTGCCAGCTCATCGTTCGGGACACTTAACACCGGGGAGCTGTTTTTT. Protein sequence: CASSSFGTLNTGELFF.

The rearrangement joins TRBV3-1 to TRBJ2-5; D unclear. V dropped 4 bases and J dropped 4 bases, with 10 bases sitting between them. The CDR3 is 13 amino acids. CDR1 is LGHDT and CDR2 is YNNKEL in the germline V gene (reference sequence). The CDR3 DNA follows: TGTGCCAGCAGCCCCTTCAGTGGAGAGACCCAGTACTTC. This translates into CASSPFSGETQYF.

The CDR3 loop reads CASSVSRTGANVLTF. The CDR3 DNA reads TGTGCCAGCTCCGTGTCCAGGACCGGGGCCAACGTCCTGACTTTC. The chain links TRBV18 to TRBJ2-6; D remains ambiguous. CDR3 length equals 15 residues. The germline V and J ends were trimmed by 6 bases and 4 bases, with 13 bases remaining between them. In germline, CDR1 is KGHSH, CDR2 LQKENI.

In its sample, this clonotype was seen once. J is TRBJ2-7 and V is TRBV3-1, with 10 nucleotides matching TRBD2. Germline CDR1 reads LGHDT; CDR2 reads YNNKEL (reference sequence). The CDR3 is 14 residues long. V shed 3 bases and J 2 bases; nucleotides not matched to a gene: 1. CDR3 sequence reads: CASSHLAGAYEQYF. The CDR3 region has the DNA TGTGCCAGCAGCCACCTAGCGGGAGCCTACGAGCAGTACTTC.

The chain combines TRBV12-3 or TRBV12-4 with TRBJ2-5; tentatively, D is TRBD2 (5 bases). Trimming shortened V by 5 bases and J by 9 bases, and 16 bases separated the two germline ends. This CDR3 spans 13 amino acids. The CDR3 DNA sequence: TGTGCCAGCAGTGCTAGCAGTCCCTCGGCCCAGTACTTC. This encodes CASSASSPSAQYF.

The gene calls are TRBV5-1 and TRBJ1-1, with D hard to call. This CDR3 spans 15 amino acids. In germline, CDR1 is SGHRS, CDR2 YFSETQ. Deletions cut 0 bases from V and 1 base from J, with 10 bases between. This CDR3 is CASSLDSRQNTEAFF. CDR3 in DNA: TGCGCCAGCAGCTTGGACAGTAGGCAGAACACTGAAGCTTTCTTT.

This clonotype is a singleton in its sample. The V and J genes are TRBV5-4 and TRBJ2-6; D unresolved. The germline V gene encodes CDR1 SGHNT and CDR2 YYREEE (reference sequence). This CDR3 spans 16 amino acids. V was shortened by 1 base and J by 4 bases, with 12 bases between the two germline ends. CDR3 in DNA: TGTGCCAGCAGCTTGAACCCCTTAGGAGGGGCCAACGTCCTGACTTTC. Its translation: CASSLNPLGGANVLTF.

The chain uses TRBV6-5 and TRBJ2-2, with D perhaps matching TRBD1 (6 bases). Per germline, CDR1 MNHEY and CDR2 SVGAGI. V lost 8 bases to trimming and J lost 4 bases, with 14 bases between them. CDR3 length equals 14 residues. The CDR3 sequence: CASRRQAATGELFF. The CDR3, as DNA: TGTGCCAGCCGTCGACAGGCTGCCACCGGGGAGCTGTTTTTT.

The rearrangement joins TRBV15 to TRBJ1-5, with D uncertain. The germline gives CDR1 LNHNV, CDR2 YYDKDF (reference sequence). This CDR3 is built from 13 residues. Trimming took off 0 bases at V and 7 bases at J, with 7 bases between the two ends. CDR3 DNA: TGTGCCACCAGCAGAGATCGGTCGCAGCCCCAGCATTTT. Amino acid sequence: CATSRDRSQPQHF.

This chain connects TRBV6-6 to TRBJ1-3; perhaps TRBD1 as D (6 bases). CDR3 length: 15 residues. Germline lookup yields CDR1 MNHNY and CDR2 SVGAGI (reference sequence). The V end lost 2 bases, the J end lost 6 bases, and 14 bases lay between the germline ends. CDR3 nucleotide sequence: TGTGCCAGCAGTTACCGTGTGACAGGCGAAAACACCATATATTTT. It yields the protein CASSYRVTGENTIYF.

The chain carries TRBV12-3 or TRBV12-4 and TRBJ2-2; D may be TRBD2 (6 bases). V lost 2 bases and J lost 1, with 8 bases in between. CDR3 size: 15 residues. The CDR3 bases are TGTGCCAGCAGTTTATTGGGGGGGAACACCGGGGAGCTGTTTTTT. Its translation: CASSLLGGNTGELFF.

J is TRBJ2-7 and V is TRBV14; no firm D call. Germline lookup yields CDR1 SGHDN and CDR2 FVKESK. Trimming removed 0 bases at V and 10 bases at J, with 7 bases between. This CDR3 comprises 11 residues. The CDR3, as DNA: TGTGCCAGCAGCCAAGAACTGTCACAGTACTTC. As protein: CASSQELSQYF.

The chain joins TRBV3-1 to TRBJ1-5; 7 bases match TRBD1. This CDR3 has 14 amino acids. The germline V gene encodes CDR1 LGHDT and CDR2 YNNKEL (reference sequence). The junction had 5 bases not matched to a gene; V was cut back by 5 bases and J by 4 bases. CDR3 amino acids: CASSAQTGNQPQHF. CDR3 DNA: TGTGCCAGCAGCGCACAGACAGGGAATCAGCCCCAGCATTTT.

The chain uses TRBV12-3 or TRBV12-4 and TRBJ2-5, with D uncertain. The CDR3 is 11 residues long. Trimming pared 5 bases from V and 7 bases from J, leaving 8 bases between. CDR3 sequence (DNA): TGTGCCAGCAGTGCCCTCTTGACCCAGTACTTC. This translates into CASSALLTQYF.

The rearrangement joins TRBV18 to TRBJ2-1; D not resolved. Germline V gene sequence: CDR1 KGHSH, CDR2 LQKENI. The CDR3 covers 15 residues. Trimming removed 6 bases at V and 0 bases at J, with 12 bases between. CDR3 nucleotide sequence: TGTGCCAGCTCTCCCACACTTAGCTCCTACAATGAGCAGTTCTTC. The encoded protein is CASSPTLSSYNEQFF.

CDR3 in amino acids: CSVTLARPYEQYF. DNA for the CDR3: TGCAGTGTTACCCTTGCGAGGCCCTACGAGCAGTACTTC. The rearrangement links TRBV20-1 to TRBJ2-7; D is ambiguous. The CDR3 sequence is 13 residues long. Germline V lookup: CDR1 DFQATT, CDR2 SNEGSKA (reference sequence). Between the trimmed V and J ends, which lost 7 bases and 2 bases, there was a span of 15 bases.

This rearrangement joins TRBV28 to TRBJ2-7; D gene uncertain. CDR3 length: 12 residues. V was trimmed by 6 bases and J by 7 bases, leaving 13 bases between them. Germline V lookup: CDR1 MDHEN, CDR2 SYDVKM. The CDR3 sequence is CASSLAGWEQYF. CDR3 coding DNA: TGTGCCAGCAGCCTGGCCGGGTGGGAGCAGTACTTC.

The chain couples TRBV11-2 to TRBJ1-1, with no clear D. Trimming removed 0 bases at V and 1 base at J, with 6 bases between. Per the germline V gene, CDR1 is SGHAT and CDR2 is FQNNGV. There are 14 residues in the CDR3. CDR3 coding DNA: TGTGCCAGCAGCTTAGAGGTGGCGAACACTGAAGCTTTCTTT. Its protein product is CASSLEVANTEAFF.

V is TRBV27 and J is TRBJ2-5; D is unresolved. Per the germline V gene, CDR1 is MNHEY and CDR2 is SMNVEV (reference sequence). V was clipped by 0 bases and J by 7 bases, with 9 bases between them. This CDR3 has 13 amino acids. The CDR3 sequence is CASSLSSRVTQYF. CDR3 nucleotide sequence: TGTGCCAGCAGTTTATCGTCCCGAGTGACCCAGTACTTC.

This chain connects TRBV3-1 to TRBJ2-6; D unresolved. This CDR3 is built from 14 residues. The germline V gene encodes CDR1 LGHDT and CDR2 YNNKEL (reference sequence). The V gene lost 4 bases and the J gene lost 3 bases, with 7 bases spanning the gap. In DNA, the CDR3 is TGTGCCAGCAGCCCCTTGGTTGGGGCCAACGTCCTGACTTTC. It is translated as CASSPLVGANVLTF.

This clonotype is a singleton in its sample. V gene TRBV18 combines with J gene TRBJ1-3; D unclear. The CDR3 is 15 residues long. Germline values: CDR1 KGHSH, CDR2 LQKENI. Trimming removed 3 bases from V and 2 bases from J, with 11 bases in between. Here the CDR3 DNA reads TGTGCCAGCTCACCTACTAGGACGACTGGAAACACCATATATTTT. As protein: CASSPTRTTGNTIYF.